In this sample, the clone carrying this T cell receptor (beta chain) is large. Its antigen is not identified. The data were produced by immunoSEQ multiplex PCR, yet TCRdb's version contains in-frame clones alone and is incomplete. The sample has thousands of clones, approximately 80% seen once; the top ten hold 7% to 9%. This sample is drawn from a study of tumor-infiltrating lymphocytes in localized non-small cell lung cancer. Study-wide results and limits: IM1 and IM2 tumors showed no difference in T-cell fraction.

There are 12 residues in the CDR3. V was pared by 7 bases and J by 3 bases, with 10 bases between. Germline-derived CDR1 and CDR2 are MNHNS and SASEGT. The clonotype originates from a human donor with non-small cell lung cancer. Sample: lung tumor tissue. The rearrangement uses TRBV6-1 and TRBJ2-7, with a possible D match to TRBD1 (6 bases). The CDR3 sequence: CASKPTGYEQYF. In DNA, the CDR3 is TGTGCCAGCAAACCGACAGGCTACGAGCAGTACTTC.